The rows below give T cell receptor beta chains drawn from one sample of a study of blood T cells in healthy people across ages. TCRdb recomputed calls from the 5' RACE reads with MiXCR, one row per CDR3 protein. The sample consists of 850,000 to 1,000,000 distinct CDR3 sequences, around 48% of them appearing once. Sequenced input: blood. These receptors were obtained from a man aged 25-45 years in good health. CDR3s include the opening cysteine and the closing phenylalanine or tryptophan. Each record gives: CDR3 protein, V gene, J gene.

CSALNRGIQPQHF	TRBV20-1	TRBJ1-5
CASSLGGDKNTEAFF	TRBV6-6	TRBJ1-1
CAWSGMSPRPETQYF	TRBV30	TRBJ2-5
CASSQGATGYGYTF	TRBV3-1	TRBJ1-2
CSAPNGAAGKLEQFF	TRBV29-1	TRBJ2-1
CASSQDRSQANYGYTF	TRBV7-9	TRBJ1-2
CASKVRTGWGTEAFF	TRBV12-3/TRBV12-4	TRBJ1-1
CSATRTGKDNQPQHF	TRBV20-1	TRBJ1-5
CASLPSSSTDTQYF	TRBV6-1	TRBJ2-3
CATYQYESTSPPSDEQFF	TRBV4-1	TRBJ2-1
CASRLGQGANSPLHF	TRBV7-9	TRBJ1-6
CASSASSGGAVAQYF	TRBV9	TRBJ2-3